One T cell receptor beta chain is described in this entry. Its antigen is currently not known. Base qualities are not recorded, but no much larger clone differs from it by a single base. These data are taken from a study of T cell responses to AZD1222 COVID-19 vaccine listed by TCRdb under 2021. Study-wide context: AZD1222 recipients with second doses at about 4 weeks or about 12 weeks were pooled, because spike-specific TCR depth and breadth did not differ between schedules. A total of around 240 trial participants underwent TCR sequencing, of whom some 210 received two doses of AZD1222 and about 25 received two doses of the MenACWY control vaccine. Enrollment into the trials was organized by age into subgroups of 18-55, 56-69 and 70-plus years, and those subgroups contained about 160, 30 and 59 TCR-sequenced participants, respectively.

Study-level results and caveats: After two AZD1222 doses, spike-specific TCR breadth and depth were significantly higher than at day 0 and than in MenACWY recipients. Participants were mostly white British, with more females than males. The authors suggested clonal diversity may have been underestimated. CD4 TCRs associated with the vaccine covered the entire spike protein, and the dominant responses were in regions 160-218 and 743-854. Conclusions about previously exposed vaccinees are limited because only a handful of AZD1222 recipients were SARS-CoV-2 seropositive at baseline. Reportedly, close to half of the unique spike-specific TCRs recognized epitopes lying outside the regions that are mutated in the B.1.351 and B.1.1.7 variants. Because no samples from the day 14 peak response were available, repertoires could be characterized only after the peak T cell response. In the small 56-69-year group, the increase in depth fell short of significance, most likely because of low power.

Explained via the paper, the time point label denotes: baseline before first vaccination. The vaccinee samples were drawn from two UK trials, COV001 and COV002, one of which was a single-blind randomized controlled phase 2/3 trial testing AZD1222 (ChAdOx1 nCoV-19) in healthy adults. For TCRbeta chain sequencing, PBMC samples from trial participants were taken at day 0 and at day 28 after the second dose. Reading the germline V gene gives CDR1 SGHTA and CDR2 FQGNSA. Deletion took 1 base off V and 4 bases off J, with a span of 7 bases between the germline ends. The CDR3 goes from the cysteine to the phenylalanine over 14 residues. The only DNA kept is the CDR3, 42 bases in frame from the first base. The CDR3 regions of human TCRbeta chains were subjected to immunosequencing. The authors' pipeline ran thus. TCRs in the repertoires were matched against a reference library of SARS-CoV-2-specific TCRs that had been generated with the MIRA antigen-specificity platform. Breadth meant the fraction of unique TCRs that were SARS-CoV-2-associated, whereas depth meant the fraction of total T cells that were SARS-CoV-2-associated. Each spike-specific TCR was assigned to its reactive spike region and to a CD4 or CD8 class using the MIRA data. Log10-transformed breadth and depth values were compared by one-way ANOVA with Sidak's multiple comparisons tests. Sourced from immuneACCESS, this table was stored by TCRdb with only in-frame sequences that have V and J called. A share of the clones is absent; for the studies checked, an unresolved V gene accounts for under half, and the remainder has no known explanation. V and J calls and clone size follow that table, whereas D and trimming were derived from the DNA. Across this sample there are over 95,000 clones, with approximately 91% seen only once. The ten largest clones add up to 4% to 5% of the sample.

The receptor comes from an adult in good health. The material sequenced was peripheral blood, taken on day 0 of AZD1222 vaccination. Recombination connected TRBV7-2 to TRBJ2-2, with the identity of the D gene unclear. The DNA sequence is TGTGCCAGCAGCTTAGAATGGACCACCGGGGAGCTGTTTTTT. It codes for CASSLEWTTGELFF.